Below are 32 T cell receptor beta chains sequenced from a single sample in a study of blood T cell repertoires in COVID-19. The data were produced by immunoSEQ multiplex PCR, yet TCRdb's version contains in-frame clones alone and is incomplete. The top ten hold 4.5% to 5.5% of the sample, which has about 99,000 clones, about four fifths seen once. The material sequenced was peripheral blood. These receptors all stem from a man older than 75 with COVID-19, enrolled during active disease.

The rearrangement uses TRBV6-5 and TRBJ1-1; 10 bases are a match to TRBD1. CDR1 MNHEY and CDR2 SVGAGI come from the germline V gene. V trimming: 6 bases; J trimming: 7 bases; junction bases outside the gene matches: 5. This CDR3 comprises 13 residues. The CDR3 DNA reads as TGTGCCAGCAGAGGATGGACAGGGGGTGAAGCTTTCTTT. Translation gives CASRGWTGGEAFF.

DNA for the CDR3: TGTGCCAGCAGCTTCGGGACTTCCTACGGGGAGCTGTTTTTT. This encodes CASSFGTSYGELFF. The rearrangement joins TRBV7-3 to TRBJ2-2, with TRBD2 as a possible D gene (6 bases). Germline CDR1 SGHTA, CDR2 FQGTGA. Trimming took 3 bases from V and 7 from J, leaving 12 bases between them. The CDR3 sequence is 14 residues long. Full variable domain (missing parts from reference TRBV7-3 and TRBJ2-2): GAGVSQTPSNKVTEKGKYVELRCDPISGHTALYWYRQSLGQGPEFLIYFQGTGAADDSGLPNDRFFAVRPEGSVSTLKIQRTERGDSAVYLCASSFGTSYGELFFGEGSRLTVL.

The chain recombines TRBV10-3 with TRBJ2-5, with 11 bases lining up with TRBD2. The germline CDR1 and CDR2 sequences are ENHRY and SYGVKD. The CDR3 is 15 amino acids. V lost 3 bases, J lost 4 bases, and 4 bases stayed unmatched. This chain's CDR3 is CAISELAGVPETQYF. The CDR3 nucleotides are TGTGCCATCAGTGAACTAGCGGGAGTTCCAGAGACCCAGTACTTC.

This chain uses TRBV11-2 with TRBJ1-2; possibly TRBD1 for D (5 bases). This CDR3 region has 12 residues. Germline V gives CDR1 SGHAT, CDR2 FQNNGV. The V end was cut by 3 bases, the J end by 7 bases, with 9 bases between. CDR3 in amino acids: CASSLSGGGYTF. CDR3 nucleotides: TGTGCCAGCAGCTTGTCGGGGGGTGGCTACACCTTC.

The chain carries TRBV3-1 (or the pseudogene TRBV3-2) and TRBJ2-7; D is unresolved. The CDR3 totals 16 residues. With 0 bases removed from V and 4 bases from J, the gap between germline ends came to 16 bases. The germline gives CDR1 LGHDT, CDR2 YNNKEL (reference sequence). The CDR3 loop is CASSQENSGFWYEQYF. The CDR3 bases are TGTGCCAGCAGCCAAGAAAATTCCGGGTTCTGGTACGAGCAGTACTTC.

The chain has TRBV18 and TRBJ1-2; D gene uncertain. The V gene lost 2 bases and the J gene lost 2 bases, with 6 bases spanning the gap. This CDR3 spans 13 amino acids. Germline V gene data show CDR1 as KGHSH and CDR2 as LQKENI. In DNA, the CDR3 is TGTGCCAGCTCACCAACAAAAAACTATGGCTACACCTTC. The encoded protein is CASSPTKNYGYTF.

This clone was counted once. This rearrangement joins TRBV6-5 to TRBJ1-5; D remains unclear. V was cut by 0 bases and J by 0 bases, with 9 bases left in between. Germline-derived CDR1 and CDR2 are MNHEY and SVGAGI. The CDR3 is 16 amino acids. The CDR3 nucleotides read TGTGCCAGCAGTTACTCGAGCGTTTATAGCAATCAGCCCCAGCATTTT. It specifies CASSYSSVYSNQPQHF.

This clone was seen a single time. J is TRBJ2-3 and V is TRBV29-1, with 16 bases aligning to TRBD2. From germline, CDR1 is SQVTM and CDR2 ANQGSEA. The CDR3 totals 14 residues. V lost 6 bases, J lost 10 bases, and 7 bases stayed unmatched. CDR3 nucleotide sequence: TGCAGCGTAGCGGGACTAGCGGGAGGGCCAGCGCAGTATTTT. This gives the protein CSVAGLAGGPAQYF.

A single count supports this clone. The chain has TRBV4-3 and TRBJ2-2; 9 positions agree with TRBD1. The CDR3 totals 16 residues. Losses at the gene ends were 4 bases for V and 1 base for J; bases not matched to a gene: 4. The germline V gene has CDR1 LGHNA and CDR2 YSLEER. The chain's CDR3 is CASSLGTGKNTGELFF. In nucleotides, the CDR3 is TGCGCCAGCAGCCTCGGGACAGGGAAGAACACCGGGGAGCTGTTTTTT.

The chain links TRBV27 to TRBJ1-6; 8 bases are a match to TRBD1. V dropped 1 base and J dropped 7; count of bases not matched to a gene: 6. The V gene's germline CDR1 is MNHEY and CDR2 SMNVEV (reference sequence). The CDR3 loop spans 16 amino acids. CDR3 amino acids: CASSLLSDRDNSPLHF. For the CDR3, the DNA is TGTGCCAGCAGTTTATTATCGGACAGGGACAATTCACCCCTCCACTTT.

CDR3 loop: CASSQDRLGLYF. The CDR3 DNA follows: TGTGCCAGCAGCCAAGACCGACTAGGACTGTACTTC. V is TRBV4-2 and J is TRBJ2-7; possibly TRBD2 for D (6 bases). The CDR3 has 12 residues. CDR1 is LGHNA, CDR2 YNFKEQ, per germline. V dropped 0 bases and J dropped 12 bases, with 12 bases sitting between them.

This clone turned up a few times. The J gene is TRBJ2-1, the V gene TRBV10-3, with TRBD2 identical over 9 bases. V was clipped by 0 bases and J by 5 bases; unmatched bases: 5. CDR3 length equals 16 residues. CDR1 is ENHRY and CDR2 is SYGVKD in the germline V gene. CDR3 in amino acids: CAISESGAGGDNEQFF. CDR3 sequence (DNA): TGTGCCATCAGTGAGTCGGGCGCGGGAGGGGACAATGAGCAGTTCTTC.

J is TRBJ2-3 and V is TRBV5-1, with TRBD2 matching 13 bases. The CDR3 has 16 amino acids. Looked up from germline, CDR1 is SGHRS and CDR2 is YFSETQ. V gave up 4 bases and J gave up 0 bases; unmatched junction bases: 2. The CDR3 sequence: CASSEGLAGSTDTQYF. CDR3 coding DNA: TGCGCCAGCAGCGAGGGACTAGCGGGGAGCACAGATACGCAGTATTTT.

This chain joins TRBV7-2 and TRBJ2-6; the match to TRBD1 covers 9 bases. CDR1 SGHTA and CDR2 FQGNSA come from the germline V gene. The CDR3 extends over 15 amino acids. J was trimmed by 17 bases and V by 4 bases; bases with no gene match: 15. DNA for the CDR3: TGTGCCAGCAGCTCTAGATTCCGGGACAGGGCCTTTGTGACTTTC. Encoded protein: CASSSRFRDRAFVTF.

The CDR3 region has the DNA TGTGCCATCAGTGAGGCCCTGGGACAGTTCTACGAGCAGTACTTC. This codes for CAISEALGQFYEQYF. The V call is TRBV10-3, the J call TRBJ2-7; 7 nucleotides match TRBD1. The trim removed 2 bases at V and 3 bases at J, leaving 7 bases unmatched. The CDR3 spans 15 residues. Per the germline V gene, CDR1 is ENHRY and CDR2 is SYGVKD.

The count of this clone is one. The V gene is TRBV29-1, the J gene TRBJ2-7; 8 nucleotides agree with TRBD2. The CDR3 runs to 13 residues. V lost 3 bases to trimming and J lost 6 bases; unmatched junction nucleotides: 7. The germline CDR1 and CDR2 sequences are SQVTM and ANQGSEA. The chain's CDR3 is CSVDTGGRSEQYF. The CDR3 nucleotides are TGCAGCGTTGATACGGGAGGGAGAAGCGAGCAGTACTTC.

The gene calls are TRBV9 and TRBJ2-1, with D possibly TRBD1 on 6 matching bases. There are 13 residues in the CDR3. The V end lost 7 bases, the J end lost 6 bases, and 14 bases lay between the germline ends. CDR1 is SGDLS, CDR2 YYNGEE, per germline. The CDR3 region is CASEGELINEQFF. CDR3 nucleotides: TGTGCCAGCGAGGGGGAATTGATCAATGAGCAGTTCTTC. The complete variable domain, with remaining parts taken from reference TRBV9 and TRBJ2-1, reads DSGVTQTPKHLITATGQRVTLRCSPRSGDLSVYWYQQSLDQGLQFLIQYYNGEERAKGNILERFSAQQFPDLHSELNLSSLELGDSALYFCASEGELINEQFFGPGTRLTVL.

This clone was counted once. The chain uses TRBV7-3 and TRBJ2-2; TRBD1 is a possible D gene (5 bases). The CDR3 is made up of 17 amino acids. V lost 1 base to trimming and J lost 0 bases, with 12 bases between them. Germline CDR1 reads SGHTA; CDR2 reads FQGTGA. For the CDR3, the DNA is TGTGCCAGCAGCTTAAGGGGCGCACTTCCGAACACCGGGGAGCTGTTTTTT. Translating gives CASSLRGALPNTGELFF. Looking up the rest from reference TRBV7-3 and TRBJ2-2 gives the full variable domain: GAGVSQTPSNKVTEKGKYVELRCDPISGHTALYWYRQSLGQGPEFLIYFQGTGAADDSGLPNDRFFAVRPEGSVSTLKIQRTERGDSAVYLCASSLRGALPNTGELFFGEGSRLTVL.

The CDR3 DNA follows: TGTGCCAGCAGAGTGAGGGAAGCCGGGGAGCTGTTTTTT. Translating gives CASRVREAGELFF. J is TRBJ2-2 and V is TRBV6-5, with D maybe TRBD2 (5 bases). The germline V gene encodes CDR1 MNHEY and CDR2 SVGAGI. This CDR3 has 13 amino acids. V dropped 6 bases and J dropped 6 bases, with 11 bases sitting between them.

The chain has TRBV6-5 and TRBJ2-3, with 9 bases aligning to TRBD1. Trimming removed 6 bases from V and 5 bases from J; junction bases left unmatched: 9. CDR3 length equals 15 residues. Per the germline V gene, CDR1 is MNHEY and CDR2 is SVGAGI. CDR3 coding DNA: TGTGCCAGCAGGCGGGGGACAGGGCAGATAGATACGCAGTATTTT. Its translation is CASRRGTGQIDTQYF.

CDR3 protein: CATTSGGADGYTF. As DNA, the CDR3 is TGTGCCACTACATCAGGGGGCGCTGATGGCTACACCTTC. This chain joins TRBV10-3 and TRBJ1-2; 8 bases line up with TRBD1. Looked up from germline, CDR1 is ENHRY and CDR2 is SYGVKD. CDR3 length: 13 residues. Trimming cost V 10 bases and J 6 bases; bases outside gene matches: 10.

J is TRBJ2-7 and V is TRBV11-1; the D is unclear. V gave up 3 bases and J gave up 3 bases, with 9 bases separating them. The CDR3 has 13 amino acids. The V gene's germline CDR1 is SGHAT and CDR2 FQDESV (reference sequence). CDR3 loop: CASSLGRVYEQYF. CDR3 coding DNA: TGTGCCAGCAGCTTGGGCCGCGTCTACGAGCAGTACTTC.

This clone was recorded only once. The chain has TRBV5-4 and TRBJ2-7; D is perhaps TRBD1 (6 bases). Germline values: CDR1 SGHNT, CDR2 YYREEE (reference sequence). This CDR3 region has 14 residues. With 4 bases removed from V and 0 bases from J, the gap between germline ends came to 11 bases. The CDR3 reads CASSARDTSYEQYF. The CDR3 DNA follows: TGTGCCAGCAGCGCCCGGGACACCTCCTACGAGCAGTACTTC.

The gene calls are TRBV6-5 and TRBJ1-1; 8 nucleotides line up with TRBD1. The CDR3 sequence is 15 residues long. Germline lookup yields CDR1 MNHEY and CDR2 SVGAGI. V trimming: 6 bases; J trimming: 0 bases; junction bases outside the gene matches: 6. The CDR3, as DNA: TGTGCCAGCAGGAGACGACAGGGGATGAACACTGAAGCTTTCTTT. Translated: CASRRRQGMNTEAFF.

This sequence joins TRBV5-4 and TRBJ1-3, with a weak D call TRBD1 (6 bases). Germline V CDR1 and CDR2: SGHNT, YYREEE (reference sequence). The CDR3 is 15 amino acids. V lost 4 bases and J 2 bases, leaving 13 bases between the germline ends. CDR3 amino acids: CASSLGGGAGNTIYF. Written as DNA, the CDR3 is TGTGCCAGCAGCCTGGGCGGGGGCGCTGGAAACACCATATATTTT.

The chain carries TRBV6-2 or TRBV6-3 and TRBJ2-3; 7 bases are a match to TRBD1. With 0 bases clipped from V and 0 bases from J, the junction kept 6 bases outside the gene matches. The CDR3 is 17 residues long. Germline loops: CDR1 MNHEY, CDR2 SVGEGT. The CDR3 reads CASSYSLGQASTDTQYF. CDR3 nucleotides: TGTGCCAGCAGTTACTCTCTAGGACAGGCTAGCACAGATACGCAGTATTTT.

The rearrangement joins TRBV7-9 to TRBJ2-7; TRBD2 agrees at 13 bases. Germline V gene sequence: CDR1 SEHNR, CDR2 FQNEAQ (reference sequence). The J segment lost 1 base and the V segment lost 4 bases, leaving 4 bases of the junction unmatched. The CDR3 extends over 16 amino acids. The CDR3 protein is CASSSRTSGGSYEQYF. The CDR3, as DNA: TGTGCCAGCAGCTCTAGGACTAGCGGGGGATCCTACGAGCAGTACTTC.

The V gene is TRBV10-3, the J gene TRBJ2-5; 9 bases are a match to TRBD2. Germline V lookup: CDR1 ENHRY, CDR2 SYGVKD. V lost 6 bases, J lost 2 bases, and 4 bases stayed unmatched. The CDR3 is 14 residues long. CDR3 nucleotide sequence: TGTGCCATCAGGGGGACTAGCTTACAAGAGACCCAGTACTTC. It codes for CAIRGTSLQETQYF.

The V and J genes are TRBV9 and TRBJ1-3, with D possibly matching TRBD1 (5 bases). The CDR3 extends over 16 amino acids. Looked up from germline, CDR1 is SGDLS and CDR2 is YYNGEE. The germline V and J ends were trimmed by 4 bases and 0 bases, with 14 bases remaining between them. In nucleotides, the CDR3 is TGTGCCAGCAGCCCATCTCTAGACAGCTCTGGAAACACCATATATTTT. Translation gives CASSPSLDSSGNTIYF.

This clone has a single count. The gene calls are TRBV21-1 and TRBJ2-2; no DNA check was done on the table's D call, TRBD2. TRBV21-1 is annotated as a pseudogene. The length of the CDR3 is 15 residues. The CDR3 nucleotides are TGTGCCAGCAGCCGACTAGATTTGGACACCGGGGAGCTGTTTTTT. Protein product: CASSRLDLDTGELFF.

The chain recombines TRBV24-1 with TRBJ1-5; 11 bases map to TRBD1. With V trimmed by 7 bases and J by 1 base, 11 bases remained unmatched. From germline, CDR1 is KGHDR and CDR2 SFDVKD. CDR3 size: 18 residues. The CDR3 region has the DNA TGTGCCACCAGGAGACCGGGACAGGGGGGGGGAAGCAATCAGCCCCAGCATTTT. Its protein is CATRRPGQGGGSNQPQHF.

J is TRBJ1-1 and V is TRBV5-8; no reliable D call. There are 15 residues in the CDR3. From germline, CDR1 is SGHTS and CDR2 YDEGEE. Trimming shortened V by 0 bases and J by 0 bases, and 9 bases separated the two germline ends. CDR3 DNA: TGTGCCAGCAGCTTGGAGGCGGGGATGAACACTGAAGCTTTCTTT. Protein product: CASSLEAGMNTEAFF.